This T cell receptor (beta chain) comes out of a study of T cell responses to AZD1222 COVID-19 vaccine. General study results and limits: Females made up more of the donors, who were largely white British, and clonal diversity may have come out too low.

Sequenced by immunoSEQ multiplex PCR; TCRdb stores in-frame clones only, minus some. The sample has 110,000 to 150,000 clones, roughly 93% seen once. Comments on this clone: Its antigen is not known.

Deletions cut 8 bases from V and 5 bases from J, with 12 bases between. In germline, CDR1 is SGHTA, CDR2 FQGNSA. The CDR3 has 13 amino acids. This chain links TRBV7-2 with TRBJ2-2, with D hard to call. The receptor comes from an adult who received the AZD1222 COVID-19 vaccine. Sequenced here: peripheral blood, sampled 28 days after the second AZD1222 dose. CDR3 DNA sequence: TGTGCCAGCGAAGGCGCCCTAACCGGGGAGCTGTTTTTT. Encoded protein: CASEGALTGELFF.